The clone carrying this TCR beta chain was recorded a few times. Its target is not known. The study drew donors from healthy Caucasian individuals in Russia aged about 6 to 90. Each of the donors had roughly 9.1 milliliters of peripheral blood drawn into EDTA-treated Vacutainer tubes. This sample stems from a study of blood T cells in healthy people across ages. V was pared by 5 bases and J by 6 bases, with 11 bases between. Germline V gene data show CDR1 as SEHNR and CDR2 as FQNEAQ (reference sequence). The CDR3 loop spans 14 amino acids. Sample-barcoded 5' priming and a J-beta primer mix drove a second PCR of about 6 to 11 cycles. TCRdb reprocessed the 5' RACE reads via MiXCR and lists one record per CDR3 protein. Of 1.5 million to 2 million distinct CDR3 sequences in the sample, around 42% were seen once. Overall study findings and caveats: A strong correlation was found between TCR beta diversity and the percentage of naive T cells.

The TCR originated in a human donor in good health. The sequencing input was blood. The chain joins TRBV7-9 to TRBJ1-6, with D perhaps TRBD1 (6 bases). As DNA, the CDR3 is TGTGCCAGCAGCAAGACAGGATCTAATTCACCCCTCCACTTT. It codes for CASSKTGSNSPLHF.